Detailed here is one T cell receptor beta chain. Only in-frame clones appear in the TCRdb table, and some are missing; sequencing was by immunoSEQ multiplex PCR. The sample lists 350,000 or so clones; 80% to 90% were seen once. This sample was taken from a study of blood T cell repertoires in COVID-19. For the study at large: The samples span acute and convalescent COVID-19 from the United States, Italy and Spain. Sources were T cells, B-cell-depleted T cells, or PBMCs; the material itself was cDNA or gDNA.

In germline, CDR1 is SGDLS, CDR2 YYNGEE. The CDR3 contains 17 residues. J was trimmed by 0 bases and V by 3 bases; bases with no gene match: 8. Source material: PBMCs or T cells enriched from blood (not recorded which). The source is a woman aged 40 to 49 with acute COVID-19. The chain links TRBV9 to TRBJ1-3, with 8 bases lining up with TRBD1. DNA of the CDR3: TGTGCCAGCAGCGCCCGGACAGGGCCTTCCTCTGGAAACACCATATATTTT. This gives the protein CASSARTGPSSGNTIYF.